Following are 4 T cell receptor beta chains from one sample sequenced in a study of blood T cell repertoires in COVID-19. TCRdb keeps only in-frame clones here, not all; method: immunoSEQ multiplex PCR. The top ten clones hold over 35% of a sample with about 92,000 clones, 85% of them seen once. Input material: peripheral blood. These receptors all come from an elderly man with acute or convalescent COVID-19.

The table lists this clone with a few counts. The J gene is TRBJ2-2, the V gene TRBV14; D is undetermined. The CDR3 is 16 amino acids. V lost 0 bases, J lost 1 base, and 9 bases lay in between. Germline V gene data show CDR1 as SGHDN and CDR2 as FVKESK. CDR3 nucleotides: TGTGCCAGCAGCCAAGAGTCGGGTATGAACACCGGGGAGCTGTTTTTT. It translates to CASSQESGMNTGELFF.

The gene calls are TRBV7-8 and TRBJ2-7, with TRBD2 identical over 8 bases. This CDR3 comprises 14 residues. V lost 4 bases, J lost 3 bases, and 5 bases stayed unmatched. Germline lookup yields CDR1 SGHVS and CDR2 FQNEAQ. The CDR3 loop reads CASSYSGSSYEQYF. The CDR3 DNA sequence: TGTGCCAGCAGCTACAGCGGGAGTAGCTACGAGCAGTACTTC.

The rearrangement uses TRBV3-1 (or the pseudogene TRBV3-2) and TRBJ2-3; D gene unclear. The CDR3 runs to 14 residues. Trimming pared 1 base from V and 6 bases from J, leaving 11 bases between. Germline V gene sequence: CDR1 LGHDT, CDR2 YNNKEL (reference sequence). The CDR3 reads CASSQGIAEDTQYF. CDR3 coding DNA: TGTGCCAGCAGCCAAGGGATAGCTGAGGATACGCAGTATTTT.

CDR3 region: CASSLGGQGNEKLFF. CDR3 sequence (DNA): TGTGCCAGCAGCTTGGGAGGACAGGGGAATGAAAAACTGTTTTTT. This chain links TRBV5-6 with TRBJ1-4, with TRBD1 matching 9 bases. This CDR3 comprises 15 residues. V lost 0 bases to trimming and J lost 5 bases; unmatched junction nucleotides: 2. From germline, CDR1 is SGHDT and CDR2 YYEEEE.